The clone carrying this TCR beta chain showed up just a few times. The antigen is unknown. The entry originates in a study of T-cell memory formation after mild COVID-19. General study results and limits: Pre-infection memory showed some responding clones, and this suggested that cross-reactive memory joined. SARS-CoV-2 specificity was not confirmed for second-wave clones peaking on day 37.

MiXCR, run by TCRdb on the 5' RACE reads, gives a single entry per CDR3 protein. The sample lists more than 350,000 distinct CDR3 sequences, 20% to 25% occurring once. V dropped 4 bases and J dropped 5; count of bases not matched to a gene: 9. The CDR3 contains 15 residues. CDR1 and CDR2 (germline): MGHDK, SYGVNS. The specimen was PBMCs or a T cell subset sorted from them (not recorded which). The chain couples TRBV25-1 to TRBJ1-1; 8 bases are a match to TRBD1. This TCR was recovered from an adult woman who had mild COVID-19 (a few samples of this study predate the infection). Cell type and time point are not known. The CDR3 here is CASSARTGRETEAFF. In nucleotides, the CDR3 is TGTGCCAGCAGTGCAAGGACAGGGAGGGAAACTGAAGCTTTCTTT.